This is a list of T cell receptor beta chains from one sample in a study of blood T cell repertoires in COVID-19. Produced via immunoSEQ multiplex PCR; TCRdb's table is partial and in-frame only. The sample contains some 150,000 clones, about 85% of which appear only once. The sample was peripheral blood. Source of these receptors: a human donor with acute or convalescent COVID-19. The donor label of this sample is uncertain. The CDR3 runs from the conserved cysteine through the conserved F or W. A D gene is named only where the DNA matches it firmly. Not every row has a clone size; where given, it reads once, few, many or a size class.

.	TRBV6-5	TRBD2	TRBJ2-3	TGTGCCAGCAGTTTTCTAGCGGGGATCACAGATACGCAGTATTTT	CASSFLAGITDTQYF
.	TRBV7-3	TRBD2	TRBJ2-1	TGTGCCAGCAGCTCCAGCGGGGGGCATTACAATGAGCAGTTCTTC	CASSSSGGHYNEQFF
once	TRBV24-1	.	TRBJ2-3	TGTGCCACCAGTGACCCTGCACACCCCGCTAGCACAGATACGCAGTATTTT	CATSDPAHPASTDTQYF
.	TRBV9	.	TRBJ1-2	TGTGCCAGCACCGGAGGGGCCTATGGCTACACCTTC	CASTGGAYGYTF
.	TRBV4-3	.	TRBJ2-2	TGCGCCAGCAGCCGGGGGGACTTCTACACCGGGGAGCTGTTTTTT	CASSRGDFYTGELFF
.	TRBV6-5	TRBD1	TRBJ1-2	TGTGCCAGCAGTTACTCGGACAGGGCCGGCTACACCTTC	CASSYSDRAGYTF
.	TRBV7-3	TRBD2	TRBJ2-5	TGTGCCAGCAGCGTGGACGGACGGGGGGGGCTTGAGACCCAGTACTTC	CASSVDGRGGLETQYF
.	TRBV25-1	TRBD1	TRBJ1-3	TGTGCCAGCAGCAACGGACAGGGAGTAAACACCATATATTTT	CASSNGQGVNTIYF
.	TRBV28	.	TRBJ1-5	TGTGCCAGCAGTTTAGGCGGGATCTATAGCAATCAGCCCCAGCATTTT	CASSLGGIYSNQPQHF
.	TRBV19	.	TRBJ1-5	TGTGCCAGTAGTATTCAGGGAAAGGGACCCCAGCATTTT	CASSIQGKGPQHF
once	TRBV6-1	TRBD1	TRBJ1-1	TGTGCCAGCAGTGAGGGGCCGGAGACAGGGAGGACTGAAGCTTTCTTT	CASSEGPETGRTEAFF
.	TRBV7-9	.	TRBJ1-4	TGTGCCAGCAGCTGGCCCAGTCCAACTAATGAAAAACTGTTTTTT	CASSWPSPTNEKLFF
.	TRBV6-6	TRBD1	TRBJ1-2	TGTGCCAGCAAGACAGGGGTGGAGGGCTACACCTTC	CASKTGVEGYTF
.	TRBV12-3/TRBV12-4	.	TRBJ1-5	TGTGCCAGCACCCTCAGGGAGGCACAGCCCCAGCATTTT	CASTLREAQPQHF
.	TRBV7-3	.	TRBJ2-1	TGTGCCAGCAGCCCGGGGGAGGCCAATGAGCAGTTCTTC	CASSPGEANEQFF
.	TRBV7-6	.	TRBJ1-3	TGTGCCAGCAGCCAGGATACAGGGTTTCCCTCTGGAAACACCATATATTTT	CASSQDTGFPSGNTIYF
once	TRBV2	.	TRBJ2-1	TGTGCCAGCTCCGGCGGGTGGGACAATGAGCAGTTCTTC	CASSGGWDNEQFF
.	TRBV12-5	.	TRBJ1-2	TGTGCTAGTGCTCAGGACAGTAAATATGGCTACACCTTC	CASAQDSKYGYTF
.	TRBV18	TRBD2	TRBJ2-1	TGTGCCAGCTCACCACCGACTAGCGGGGGGGCCGGGTACAATGAGCAGTTCTTC	CASSPPTSGGAGYNEQFF
once	TRBV29-1	.	TRBJ1-1	TGCAGCGTCCCGGGCGCAGGGGCCAGGAGTACTGAAGCTTTCTTT	CSVPGAGARSTEAFF
.	TRBV28	.	TRBJ2-1	TGTGCCAGCACCCCTGGGGGGGCTTACAATGAGCAGTTCTTC	CASTPGGAYNEQFF
.	TRBV5-5	.	TRBJ1-1	TGTGCCAGCAGCTCCCAGGGAAGGGGGGAAGCTTTCTTT	CASSSQGRGEAFF
.	TRBV19	.	TRBJ2-1	TGTGCCAGTAGGGACCTGGGGGGTAGCTCCTACAATGAGCAGTTCTTC	CASRDLGGSSYNEQFF
.	TRBV5-1	TRBD1	TRBJ2-6	TGCGCCAGCAGCTTACAGACAGGGGTTGGGGCCAACGTCCTGACTTTC	CASSLQTGVGANVLTF
once	TRBV4-2	.	TRBJ1-1	TGTGCCAGCAGCCAAGGCTCGTCGAGGAACACTGAAGCTTTCTTT	CASSQGSSRNTEAFF
.	TRBV2	.	TRBJ2-1	TGTGCCAGCAGCCCCACTGGAACGGGGCAGTTCTTC	CASSPTGTGQFF
.	TRBV7-8	TRBD1	TRBJ1-1	TGTGCCAGCAGGGCCGGACAGGGTCACACTGAAGCTTTCTTT	CASRAGQGHTEAFF
few	TRBV4-1	.	TRBJ1-5	TGCGCCAGCAGCCAAGTCACAGGCCAGCCCCAGCATTTT	CASSQVTGQPQHF
.	TRBV5-5	.	TRBJ1-1	TGTGCCAGCAGCTTGGAGGGCGGGTGGACTGAAGCTTTCTTT	CASSLEGGWTEAFF
.	TRBV4-1	.	TRBJ2-5	TGCGCCAGCAGCCTTAGGGGCACGGAGACCCAGTACTTC	CASSLRGTETQYF
.	TRBV28	TRBD1	TRBJ1-2	TGTGCCAGCAGCTACCAAGGGGGCGGTGGCTACACCTTC	CASSYQGGGGYTF
.	TRBV10-3	TRBD1	TRBJ2-1	TGTGCCACGCTAGACAGGGGCCGATACAATGAGCAGTTCTTC	CATLDRGRYNEQFF
.	TRBV28	.	TRBJ1-4	TGTGCCAGCAGTTTGTGGGGGGATGAAAAACTGTTTTTT	CASSLWGDEKLFF
.	TRBV14	.	TRBJ2-5	TGTGCCAGCAGCCAAGAAGGGGGTGATAGGGAGACCCAGTACTTC	CASSQEGGDRETQYF